The 5 T cell receptor beta chains below all came from one sample that was sequenced in a study of blood T cell repertoires in COVID-19. The method was immunoSEQ multiplex PCR; TCRdb's version includes in-frame clones alone and lacks a portion of them. The sample has about 160,000 clones, 84% seen once. Specimen: PBMCs or T cells enriched from blood (not recorded which). Source of these receptors: a woman between 50 and 59 years old who had recovered from COVID-19.

V is TRBV3-1 (or the pseudogene TRBV3-2) and J is TRBJ2-2; TRBD1 is a possible D gene (5 bases). The CDR3 has 17 amino acids. Germline lookup yields CDR1 LGHDT and CDR2 YNNKEL (reference sequence). The V and J ends lost 4 bases and 4 bases respectively, with 19 bases between them. Here the CDR3 reads CASSLLSRASGTGELFF. The DNA of the CDR3 is TGTGCCAGCAGCCTCCTCAGCAGGGCTAGTGGCACCGGGGAGCTGTTTTTT.

The chain has TRBV11-3 and TRBJ2-5; D possibly corresponds to TRBD1 (5 bases). Germline values: CDR1 SGHNT, CDR2 YENEEA. The V end lost 4 bases, the J end lost 5 bases, and 14 bases lay between the germline ends. The CDR3 totals 14 residues. This chain's CDR3 is CASSSLTAFETQYF. The DNA for the CDR3 is TGTGCCAGCAGCTCCCTGACAGCTTTCGAGACCCAGTACTTC.

The chain carries TRBV5-1 and TRBJ2-5; weak D call: TRBD1 (5 bases). Germline assignment: CDR1 SGHRS and CDR2 YFSETQ. The CDR3 extends over 13 amino acids. V was cut by 0 bases and J by 2 bases, with 5 bases left in between. The chain's CDR3 is CASSLGQQETQYF. In DNA, the CDR3 is TGCGCCAGCAGCTTGGGACAGCAAGAGACCCAGTACTTC.

This clone has more than one count but fewer than ten. The rearrangement joins TRBV2 to TRBJ2-3; 8 bases fit TRBD2. The V and J ends lost 6 bases and 6 bases, in that order; junction bases with no gene match: 17. Germline lookup yields CDR1 SNHLY and CDR2 FYNNEI. The CDR3 consists of 17 residues. This CDR3 is CASRLYRGGLGSDTQYF. CDR3 bases: TGTGCCAGCAGACTCTACCGGGGGGGCCTGGGTTCGGATACGCAGTATTTT.

CDR3 loop: CASSLGLATDTQYF. The CDR3 nucleotides are TGTGCCAGCAGTTTAGGACTAGCCACGGATACGCAGTATTTT. The V gene is TRBV28, the J gene TRBJ2-3, with 8 bases that match TRBD2. This CDR3 is built from 14 residues. V shed 2 bases and J 6 bases; nucleotides not matched to a gene: 4. Germline-derived CDR1 and CDR2 are MDHEN and SYDVKM. Full variable domain (missing parts from reference TRBV28 and TRBJ2-3): DVKVTQSSRYLVKRTGEKVFLECVQDMDHENMFWYRQDPGLGLRLIYFSYDVKMKEKGDIPEGYSVSREKKERFSLILESASTNQTSMYLCASSLGLATDTQYFGPGTRLTVL.